This T cell receptor beta chain is drawn from a study of T cell clonotyping in hematopoietic cell transplantation. The assay was immunoSEQ multiplex PCR, and TCRdb's table has in-frame clones only and misses some. In the table there are 25,000 to 30,000 clones, approximately 86% of which are singletons. Time point meaning: recipient sample about 28 days before transplant, after cytoreduction. Blood collection times were about day -28 and days 30, 100, 180 posttransplant. This clone has only one observation. The antigen is not known. Study outcomes and limitations: Graft donor and pretransplant recipient Inverse Simpson Index values predicted broader posttransplant TCR diversity.

The germline CDR1 and CDR2 sequences are MNHEY and SMNVEV (reference sequence). V lost 6 bases and J lost 5, with 16 bases in between. The CDR3 is made up of 14 amino acids. The receptor was derived from a man between 35 and 55 years old with acute myeloid leukemia. Some clones in this sample may be carry-over from other donors' samples. This chain connects TRBV27 to TRBJ2-5, with D maybe TRBD1 (6 bases). The material was peripheral blood mononuclear cells, obtained before stem cell transplant. The CDR3 nucleotides are TGTGCCAGCAGGTACCAGGGGCTGGGGGAGACCCAGTACTTC. Its translation is CASRYQGLGETQYF.